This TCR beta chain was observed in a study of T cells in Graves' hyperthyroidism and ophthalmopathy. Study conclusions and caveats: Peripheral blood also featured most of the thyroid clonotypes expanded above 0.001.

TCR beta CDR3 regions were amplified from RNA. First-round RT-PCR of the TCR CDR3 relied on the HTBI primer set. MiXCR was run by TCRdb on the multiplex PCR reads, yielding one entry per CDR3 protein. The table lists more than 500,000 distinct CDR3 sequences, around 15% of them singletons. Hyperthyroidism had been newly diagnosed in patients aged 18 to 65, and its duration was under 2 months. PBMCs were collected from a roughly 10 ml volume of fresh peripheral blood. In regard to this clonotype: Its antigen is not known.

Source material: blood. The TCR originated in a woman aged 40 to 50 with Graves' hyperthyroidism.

The chain's CDR3 is CASSHDTKNEKLFF. The CDR3 region has the DNA TGTGCCAGCAGCCATGACACGAAAAATGAAAAACTGTTTTTT. The chain has TRBV7-2 and TRBJ1-4, with D unresolved. V was trimmed by 5 bases and J by 5 bases, leaving 12 bases between them. The germline V gene encodes CDR1 SGHTA and CDR2 FQGNSA. The CDR3 sequence is 14 residues long.